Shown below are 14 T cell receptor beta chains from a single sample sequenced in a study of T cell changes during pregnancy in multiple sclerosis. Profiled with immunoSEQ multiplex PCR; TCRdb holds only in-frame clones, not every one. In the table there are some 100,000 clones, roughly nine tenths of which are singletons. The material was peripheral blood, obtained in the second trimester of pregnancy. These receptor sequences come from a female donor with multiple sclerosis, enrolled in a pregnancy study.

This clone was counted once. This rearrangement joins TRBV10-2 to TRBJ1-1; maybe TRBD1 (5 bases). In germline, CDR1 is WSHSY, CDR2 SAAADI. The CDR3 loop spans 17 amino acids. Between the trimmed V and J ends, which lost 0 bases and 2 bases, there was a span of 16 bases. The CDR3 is CASSESGRVGANTEAFF. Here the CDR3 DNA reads TGCGCCAGCAGTGAGTCAGGGAGGGTAGGGGCTAACACTGAAGCTTTCTTT.

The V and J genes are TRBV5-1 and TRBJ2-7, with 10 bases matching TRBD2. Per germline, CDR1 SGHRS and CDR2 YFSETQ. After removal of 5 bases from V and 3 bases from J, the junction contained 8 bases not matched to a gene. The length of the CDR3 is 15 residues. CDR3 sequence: CASRSGLAENYEQYF. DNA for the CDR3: TGCGCCAGCAGGTCCGGACTAGCGGAAAACTACGAGCAGTACTTC.

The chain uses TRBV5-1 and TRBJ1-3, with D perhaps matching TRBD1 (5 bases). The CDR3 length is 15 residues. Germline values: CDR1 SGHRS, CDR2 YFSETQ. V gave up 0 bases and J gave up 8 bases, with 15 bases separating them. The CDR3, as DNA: TGCGCCAGCAGCTTGGGGGCAGGGAAGGCAGACACCATATATTTT. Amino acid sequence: CASSLGAGKADTIYF.

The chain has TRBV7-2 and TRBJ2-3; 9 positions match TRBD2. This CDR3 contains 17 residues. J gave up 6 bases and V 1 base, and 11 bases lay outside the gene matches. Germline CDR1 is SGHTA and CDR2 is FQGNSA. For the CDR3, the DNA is TGTGCCAGCAGCTTAGTGTTCGGCGGGGGGGGTCCCGATACGCAGTATTTT. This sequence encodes CASSLVFGGGGPDTQYF.

The CDR3 protein is CASSLDARVGGYTF. The CDR3 DNA is TGTGCCAGCAGTTTAGATGCCAGGGTAGGTGGCTACACCTTC. The chain has TRBV28 and TRBJ1-2; the D gene is possibly TRBD1 (5 bases). This CDR3 region has 14 residues. Between the trimmed V and J ends, which lost 2 bases and 7 bases, there was a span of 14 bases. The germline CDR1 and CDR2 sequences are MDHEN and SYDVKM.

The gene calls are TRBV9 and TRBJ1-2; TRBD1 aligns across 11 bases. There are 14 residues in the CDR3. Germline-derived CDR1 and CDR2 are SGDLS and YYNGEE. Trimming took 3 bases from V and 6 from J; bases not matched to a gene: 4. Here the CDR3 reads CASSGGQGANGYTF. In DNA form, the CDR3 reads TGTGCCAGCAGCGGTGGACAGGGGGCGAATGGCTACACCTTC.

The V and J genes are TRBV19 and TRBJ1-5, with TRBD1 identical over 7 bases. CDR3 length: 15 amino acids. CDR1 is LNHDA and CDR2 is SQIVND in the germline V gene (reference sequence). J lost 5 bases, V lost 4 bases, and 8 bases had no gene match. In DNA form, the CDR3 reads TGTGCCAGTAGTAAGGGGGCAGCAATCGATCAGCCCCAGCATTTT. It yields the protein CASSKGAAIDQPQHF.

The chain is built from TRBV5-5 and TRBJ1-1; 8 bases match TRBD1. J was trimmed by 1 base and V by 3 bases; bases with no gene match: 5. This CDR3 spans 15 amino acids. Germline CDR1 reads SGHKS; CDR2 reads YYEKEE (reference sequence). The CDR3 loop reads CASSWTGTRNTEAFF. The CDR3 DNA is TGTGCCAGCAGCTGGACAGGGACCAGGAACACTGAAGCTTTCTTT.

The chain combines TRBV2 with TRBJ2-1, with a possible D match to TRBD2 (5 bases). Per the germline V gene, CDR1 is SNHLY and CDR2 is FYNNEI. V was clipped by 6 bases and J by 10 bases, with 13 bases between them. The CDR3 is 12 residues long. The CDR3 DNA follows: TGTGCCAGCAGGAACGCCCGGGAAGAGCAGTTCTTC. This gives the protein CASRNAREEQFF.

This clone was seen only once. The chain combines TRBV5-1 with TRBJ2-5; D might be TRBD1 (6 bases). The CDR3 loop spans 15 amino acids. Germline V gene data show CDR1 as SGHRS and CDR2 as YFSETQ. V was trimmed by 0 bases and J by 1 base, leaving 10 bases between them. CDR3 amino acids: CASSLGGTFQETQYF. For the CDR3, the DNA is TGCGCCAGCAGCTTGGGGGGGACATTCCAAGAGACCCAGTACTTC. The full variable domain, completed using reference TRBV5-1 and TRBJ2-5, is KAGVTQTPRYLIKTRGQQVTLSCSPISGHRSVSWYQQTPGQGLQFLFEYFSETQRNKGNFPGRFSGRQFSNSRSEMNVSTLELGDSALYLCASSLGGTFQETQYFGPGTRLLVL.

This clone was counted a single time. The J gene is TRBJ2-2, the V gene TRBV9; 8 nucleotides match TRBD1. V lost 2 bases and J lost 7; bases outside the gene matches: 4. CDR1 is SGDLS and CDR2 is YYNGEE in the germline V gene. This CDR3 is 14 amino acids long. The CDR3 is CASSVTGANGELFF. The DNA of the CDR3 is TGTGCCAGCAGCGTGACAGGGGCGAACGGGGAGCTGTTTTTT. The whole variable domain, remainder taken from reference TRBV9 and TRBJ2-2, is DSGVTQTPKHLITATGQRVTLRCSPRSGDLSVYWYQQSLDQGLQFLIQYYNGEERAKGNILERFSAQQFPDLHSELNLSSLELGDSALYFCASSVTGANGELFFGEGSRLTVL.

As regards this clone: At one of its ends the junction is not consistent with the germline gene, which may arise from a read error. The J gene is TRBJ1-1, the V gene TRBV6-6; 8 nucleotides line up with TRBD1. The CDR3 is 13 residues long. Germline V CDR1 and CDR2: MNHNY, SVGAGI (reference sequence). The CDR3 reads CASSSPDRGEGFF. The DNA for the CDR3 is TGTGCCAGCAGTTCCCCTGACAGGGGAGAAGGTTTCTTT.

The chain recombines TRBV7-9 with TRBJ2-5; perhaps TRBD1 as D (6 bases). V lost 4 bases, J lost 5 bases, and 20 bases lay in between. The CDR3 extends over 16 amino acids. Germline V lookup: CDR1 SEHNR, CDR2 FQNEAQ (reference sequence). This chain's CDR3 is CASSSGTRAFQETQYF. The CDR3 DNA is TGTGCCAGCAGCTCGGGGACAAGGGCTTTCCAGGAGACCCAGTACTTC.

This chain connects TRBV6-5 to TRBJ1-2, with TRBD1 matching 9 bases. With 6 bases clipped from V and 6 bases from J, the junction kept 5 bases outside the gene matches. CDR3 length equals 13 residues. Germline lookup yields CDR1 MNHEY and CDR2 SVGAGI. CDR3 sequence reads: CASRGTGHHGYTF. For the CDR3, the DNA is TGTGCCAGCAGAGGGACAGGGCACCATGGCTACACCTTC.